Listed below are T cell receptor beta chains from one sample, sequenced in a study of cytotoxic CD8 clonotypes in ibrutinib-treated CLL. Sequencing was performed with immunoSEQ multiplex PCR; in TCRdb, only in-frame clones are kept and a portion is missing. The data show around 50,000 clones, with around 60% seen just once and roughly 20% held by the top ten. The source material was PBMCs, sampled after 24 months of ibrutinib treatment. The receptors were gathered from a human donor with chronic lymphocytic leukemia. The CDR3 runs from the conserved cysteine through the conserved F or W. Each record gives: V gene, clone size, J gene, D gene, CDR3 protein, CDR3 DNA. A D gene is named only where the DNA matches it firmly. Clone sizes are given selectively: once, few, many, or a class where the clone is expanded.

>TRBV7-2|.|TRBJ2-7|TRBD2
CASSLDRAGVSYEQYF
TGTGCCAGCAGCCTAGACAGAGCGGGAGTAAGCTACGAGCAGTACTTC
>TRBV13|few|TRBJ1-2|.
CASSLRVRYGYTF
TGTGCCAGCAGCTTAAGGGTACGCTATGGCTACACCTTC
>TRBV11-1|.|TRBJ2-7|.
CASSRGGGQDEQYF
TGTGCCAGCAGTCGGGGAGGGGGTCAGGACGAGCAGTACTTC
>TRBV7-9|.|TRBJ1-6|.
CASSLAEREGSPLHF
TGTGCCAGCAGCTTAGCGGAAAGGGAAGGGTCACCCCTCCACTTT
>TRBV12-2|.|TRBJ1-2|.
CASRLVGQADGYTF
TGTGCAAGTCGCTTAGTCGGACAGGCGGATGGCTACACCTTC
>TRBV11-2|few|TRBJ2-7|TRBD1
CASSLDRGSYEQYF
TGTGCCAGCAGCCTCGACAGGGGATCCTACGAGCAGTACTTC
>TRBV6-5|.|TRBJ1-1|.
CASSSFGTEAFF
TGTGCCAGCAGTTCCTTTGGCACTGAAGCTTTCTTT
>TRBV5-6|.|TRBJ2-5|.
CASSSAGPASRTQYF
TGTGCCAGCAGCTCCGCCGGACCCGCCTCGAGGACCCAGTACTTC
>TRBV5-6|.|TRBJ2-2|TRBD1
CASSSGTGDFGELFF
TGTGCCAGCAGCTCCGGGACAGGGGATTTCGGGGAGCTGTTTTTT
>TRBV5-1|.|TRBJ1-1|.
CASSFGSYKNTEAFF
TGCGCCAGCAGCTTCGGCAGCTATAAGAACACTGAAGCTTTCTTT
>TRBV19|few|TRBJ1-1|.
CASSMGAGLTEAFF
TGTGCCAGTAGTATGGGGGCAGGCCTAACTGAAGCTTTCTTT
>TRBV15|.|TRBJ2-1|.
CATSRDRKGRINEQFF
TGTGCCACCAGCAGAGATCGGAAGGGGAGAATCAATGAGCAGTTCTTC
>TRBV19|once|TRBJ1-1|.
CASSSLATPMNTEAFF
TGTGCCAGTAGTTCGCTGGCAACTCCAATGAACACTGAAGCTTTCTTT
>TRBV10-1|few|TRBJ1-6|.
CASSGSGVSPLHF
TGCGCCAGCAGTGGGTCAGGGGTATCACCCCTCCACTTT
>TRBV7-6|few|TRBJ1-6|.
CASSQGSRPDSPLHF
TGTGCCAGCAGCCAGGGTTCCAGGCCTGATTCACCCCTCCACTTT
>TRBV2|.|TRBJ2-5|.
CASTDQRETQYF
TGTGCCAGCACGGACCAAAGGGAGACCCAGTACTTC
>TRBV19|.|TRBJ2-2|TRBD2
CASSSRTSANGDTGELFF
TGTGCCAGTAGTTCGAGGACTAGCGCCAATGGGGACACCGGGGAGCTGTTTTTT
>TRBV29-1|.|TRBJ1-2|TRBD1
CSVERTGLNGYTF
TGCAGCGTTGAGCGGACAGGGCTGAATGGCTACACCTTC
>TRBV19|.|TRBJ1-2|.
CASRAGNGYTF
TGTGCCAGTAGAGCGGGTAATGGCTACACCTTC